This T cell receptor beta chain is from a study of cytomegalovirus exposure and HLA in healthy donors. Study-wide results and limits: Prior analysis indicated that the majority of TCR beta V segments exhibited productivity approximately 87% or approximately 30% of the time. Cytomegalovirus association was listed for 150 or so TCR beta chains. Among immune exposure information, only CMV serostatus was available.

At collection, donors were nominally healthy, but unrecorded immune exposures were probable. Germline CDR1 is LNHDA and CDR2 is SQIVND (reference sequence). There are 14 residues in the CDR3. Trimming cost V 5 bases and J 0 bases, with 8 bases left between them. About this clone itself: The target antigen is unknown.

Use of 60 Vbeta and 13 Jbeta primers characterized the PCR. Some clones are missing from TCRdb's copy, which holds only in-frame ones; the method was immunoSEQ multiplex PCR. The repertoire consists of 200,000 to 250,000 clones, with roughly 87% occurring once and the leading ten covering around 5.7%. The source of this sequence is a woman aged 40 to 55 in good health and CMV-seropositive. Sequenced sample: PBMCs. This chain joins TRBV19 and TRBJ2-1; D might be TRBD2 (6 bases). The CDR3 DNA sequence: TGTGCCAGTAGTGTCGGGAGCTCCTACAATGAGCAGTTCTTC. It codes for CASSVGSSYNEQFF. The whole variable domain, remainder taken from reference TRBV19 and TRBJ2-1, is DGGITQSPKYLFRKEGQNVTLSCEQNLNHDAMYWYRQDPGQGLRLIYYSQIVNDFQKGDIAEGYSVSREKKESFPLTVTSAQKNPTAFYLCASSVGSSYNEQFFGPGTRLTVL.